This T cell receptor (beta chain) derives from a study of blood T cells in healthy people across ages. Overall study findings and caveats: More naive CD4+ cells and higher diversity marked long-lived donors relative to aged donors.

Using a J-beta primer mix together with a sample-barcoded 5' primer, a second PCR was run for about 7 to 12 cycles. Using its own MiXCR run on the 5' RACE reads, TCRdb lists one record per CDR3 protein. This sample has hundreds of thousands of distinct CDR3 sequences, with approximately 44% found just once. This clonotype was seen repeatedly, ten times or more. Its antigen remains unknown. The V gene lost 4 bases and the J gene lost 0 bases, with 8 bases spanning the gap. CDR1 and CDR2 from the germline V gene are SQVTM and ANQGSEA. The CDR3 sequence is 13 residues long. The sample was blood. V gene TRBV29-1 combines with J gene TRBJ2-3, with D unresolved. The TCR was taken from a man aged 55 to 70 in good health. The CDR3 sequence is CSVAVTSTDTQYF. CDR3 bases: TGCAGCGTTGCGGTGACTAGCACAGATACGCAGTATTTT.